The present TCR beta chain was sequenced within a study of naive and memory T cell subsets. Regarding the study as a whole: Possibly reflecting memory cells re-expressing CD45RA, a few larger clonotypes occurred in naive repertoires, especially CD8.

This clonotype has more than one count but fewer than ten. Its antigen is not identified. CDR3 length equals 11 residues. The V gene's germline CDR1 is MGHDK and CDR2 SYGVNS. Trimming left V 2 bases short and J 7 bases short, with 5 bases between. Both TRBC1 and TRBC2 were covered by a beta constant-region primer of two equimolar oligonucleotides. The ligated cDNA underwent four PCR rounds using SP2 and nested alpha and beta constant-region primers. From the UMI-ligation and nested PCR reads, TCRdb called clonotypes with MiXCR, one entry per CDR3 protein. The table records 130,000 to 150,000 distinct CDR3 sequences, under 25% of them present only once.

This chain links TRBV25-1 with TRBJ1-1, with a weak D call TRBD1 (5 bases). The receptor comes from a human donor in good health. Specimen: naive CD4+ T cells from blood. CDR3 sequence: CASSETGEAFF. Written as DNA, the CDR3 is TGTGCCAGCAGTGAAACAGGTGAAGCTTTCTTT. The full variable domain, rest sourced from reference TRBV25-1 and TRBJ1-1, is EADIYQTPRYLVIGTGKKITLECSQTMGHDKMYWYQQDPGMELHLIHYSYGVNSTEKGDLSSESTVSRIRTEHFPLTLESARPSHTSQYLCASSETGEAFFGQGTRLTVV.